This T cell receptor (beta chain) was sequenced during a study of regulatory T cells in long-lasting Graves disease. Study-level points and caveats: Persistent cases of Graves' showed reduced TCR diversity relative to newly diagnosed patients.

Trimming stripped 0 bases from V and 4 bases from J, with 7 bases between. From germline, CDR1 is GTSNPN and CDR2 SVGIG (reference sequence). This CDR3 is 13 amino acids long. Sequencing libraries for TCR beta were prepared with iRepertoire HTBI primers and Arm-PCR of CDR3 regions. TCRdb redid the calling of the multiplex PCR reads with MiXCR, one entry per CDR3 protein. The table has 300,000 or so distinct CDR3 sequences, roughly a fifth seen once. This clonotype showed up many times. Its target is not known. Time point noted: persistent/refractory GD, antithyroid drugs over 5 years with positive TRAb. From PBMCs, RNA was extracted and then used to make the TCR library. Graves' disease diagnosis was established per American Thyroid Association guidelines. Xi'an, China, was home to the endocrinology department that provided patients. As collected, the peripheral blood samples measured roughly 10 milliliters each and went into EDTA tubes.

The clonotype originates from a female donor with Graves disease. The sample was peripheral blood mononuclear cells (PBMCs), taken when the disease was refractory, from a patient treated with antithyroid drugs. The chain uses TRBV30 and TRBJ1-5; D call uncertain. The CDR3 sequence: CAWSVNKNQPQHF. CDR3 coding DNA: TGTGCCTGGAGTGTAAATAAGAATCAGCCCCAGCATTTT.